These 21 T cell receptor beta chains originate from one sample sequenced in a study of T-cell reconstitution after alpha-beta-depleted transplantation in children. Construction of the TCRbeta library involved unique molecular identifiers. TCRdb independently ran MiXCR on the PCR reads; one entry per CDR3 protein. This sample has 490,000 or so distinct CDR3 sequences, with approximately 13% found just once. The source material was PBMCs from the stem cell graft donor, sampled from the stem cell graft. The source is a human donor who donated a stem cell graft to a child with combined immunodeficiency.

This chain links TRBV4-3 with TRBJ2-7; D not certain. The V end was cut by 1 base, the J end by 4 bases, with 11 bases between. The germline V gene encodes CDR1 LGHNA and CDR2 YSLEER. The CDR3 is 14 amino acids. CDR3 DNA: TGCGCCAGCAGCCAAGTTCCCAACGGGTACGAGCAGTACTTC. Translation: CASSQVPNGYEQYF.

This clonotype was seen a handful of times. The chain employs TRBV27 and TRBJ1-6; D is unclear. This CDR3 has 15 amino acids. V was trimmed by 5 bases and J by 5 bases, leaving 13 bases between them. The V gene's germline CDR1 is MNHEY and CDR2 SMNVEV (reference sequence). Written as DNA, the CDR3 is TGTGCCAGCAGTCGCAGGCGCTGGGATAATTCACCCCTCCACTTT. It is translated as CASSRRRWDNSPLHF.

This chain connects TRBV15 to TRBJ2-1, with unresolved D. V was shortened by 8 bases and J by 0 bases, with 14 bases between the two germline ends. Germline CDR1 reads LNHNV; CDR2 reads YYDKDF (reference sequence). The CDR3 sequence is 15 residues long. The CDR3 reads CATQIFRSSYNEQFF. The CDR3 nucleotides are TGTGCCACCCAGATTTTCAGGAGCTCCTACAATGAGCAGTTCTTC.

DNA of the CDR3: TGTGCCAGCAGCGGTAGCGGGATTAACCCGTTGGTACAAGAGACCCAGTACTTC. It yields the protein CASSGSGINPLVQETQYF. V and J are TRBV9 and TRBJ2-5, with 8 nucleotides matching TRBD2. Germline-derived CDR1 and CDR2 are SGDLS and YYNGEE. The CDR3 has 18 residues. The V gene end was trimmed by 3 bases and the J gene end by 2 bases; junction bases not matched to a gene: 15.

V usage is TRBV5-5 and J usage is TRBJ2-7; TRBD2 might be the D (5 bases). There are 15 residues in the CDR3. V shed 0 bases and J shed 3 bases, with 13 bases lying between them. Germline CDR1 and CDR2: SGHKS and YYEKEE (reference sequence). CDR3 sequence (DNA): TGTGCCAGCAGCTTGGCCGGAGGCGCCGGCTACGAGCAGTACTTC. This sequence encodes CASSLAGGAGYEQYF.

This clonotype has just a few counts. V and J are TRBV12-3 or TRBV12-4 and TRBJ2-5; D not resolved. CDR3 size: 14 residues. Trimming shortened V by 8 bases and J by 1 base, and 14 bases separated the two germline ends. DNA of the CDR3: TGTGCCAGCGGAAGGACGGCTAGCCAAGAGACCCAGTACTTC. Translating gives CASGRTASQETQYF.

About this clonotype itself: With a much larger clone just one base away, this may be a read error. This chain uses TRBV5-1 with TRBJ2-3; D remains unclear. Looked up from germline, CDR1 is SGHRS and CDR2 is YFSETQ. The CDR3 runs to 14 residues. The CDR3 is CSSSSEVSTDTQYF. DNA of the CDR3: TGCTCCAGCAGCTCTGAGGTATCCACAGATACGCAGTATTTT.

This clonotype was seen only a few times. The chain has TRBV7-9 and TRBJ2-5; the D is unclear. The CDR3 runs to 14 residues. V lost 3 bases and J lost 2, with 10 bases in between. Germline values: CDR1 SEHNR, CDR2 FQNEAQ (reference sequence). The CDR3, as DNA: TGTGCCAGCAGCTTGAGGTCCCAGCAAGAGACCCAGTACTTC. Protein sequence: CASSLRSQQETQYF.

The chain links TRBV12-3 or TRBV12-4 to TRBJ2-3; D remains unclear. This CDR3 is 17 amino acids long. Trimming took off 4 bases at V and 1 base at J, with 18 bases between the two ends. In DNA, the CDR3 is TGTGCCAGCAGTTCCCCTTTATCGATCCAGGGCACAGATACGCAGTATTTT. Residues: CASSSPLSIQGTDTQYF.

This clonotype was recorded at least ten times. Written as DNA, the CDR3 is TGCAGCGTTGAAGGTTCCGCCGACAGGGGGAACACCGGGGAGCTGTTTTTT. Protein sequence: CSVEGSADRGNTGELFF. This chain links TRBV29-1 with TRBJ2-2; TRBD1 matches 8 bases. The V and J ends lost 1 base and 1 base, in that order; junction bases with no gene match: 8. CDR1 and CDR2 (germline): SQVTM, ANQGSEA. The CDR3 is 17 amino acids.

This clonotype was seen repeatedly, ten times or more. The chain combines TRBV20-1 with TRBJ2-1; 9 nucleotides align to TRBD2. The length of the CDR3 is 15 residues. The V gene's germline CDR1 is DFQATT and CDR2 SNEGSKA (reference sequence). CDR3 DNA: TGCAGGGTCCACACTAGCGGGCCTTTATACAATGAGCAGTTCTTC. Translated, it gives CRVHTSGPLYNEQFF.

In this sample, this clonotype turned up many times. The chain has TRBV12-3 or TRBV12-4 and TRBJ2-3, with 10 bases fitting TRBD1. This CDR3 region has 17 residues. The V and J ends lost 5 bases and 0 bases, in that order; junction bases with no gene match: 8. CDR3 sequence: CASSRQGARVSTDTQYF. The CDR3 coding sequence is TGTGCCAGCAGTCGACAGGGGGCGCGGGTTAGCACAGATACGCAGTATTTT.

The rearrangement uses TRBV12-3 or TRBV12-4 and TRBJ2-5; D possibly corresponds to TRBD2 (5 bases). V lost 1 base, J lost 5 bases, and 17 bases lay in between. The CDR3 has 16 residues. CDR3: CASSLGGAIGPETQYF. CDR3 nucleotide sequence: TGTGCCAGCAGTTTAGGGGGAGCGATCGGCCCCGAGACCCAGTACTTC.

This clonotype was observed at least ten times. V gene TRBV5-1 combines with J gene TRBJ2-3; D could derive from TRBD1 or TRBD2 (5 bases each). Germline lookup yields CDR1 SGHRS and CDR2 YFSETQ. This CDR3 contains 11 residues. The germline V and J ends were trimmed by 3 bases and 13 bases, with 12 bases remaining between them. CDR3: CASSSGTNKYF. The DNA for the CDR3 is TGCGCCAGCAGCTCCGGGACCAATAAGTATTTT.

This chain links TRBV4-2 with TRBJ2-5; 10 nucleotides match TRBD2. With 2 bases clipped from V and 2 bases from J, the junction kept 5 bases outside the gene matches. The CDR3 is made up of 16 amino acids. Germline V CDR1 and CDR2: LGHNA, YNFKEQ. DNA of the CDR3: TGTGCCAGCAGCCAACTCCAACTAGCGGGGCAAGAGACCCAGTACTTC. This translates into CASSQLQLAGQETQYF.

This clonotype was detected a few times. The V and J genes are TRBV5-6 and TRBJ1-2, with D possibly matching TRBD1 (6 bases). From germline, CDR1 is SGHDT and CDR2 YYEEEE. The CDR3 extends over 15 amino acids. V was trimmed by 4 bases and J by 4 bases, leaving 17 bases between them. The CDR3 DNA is TGTGCCAGCAGCCTTCGGACAGCCGCTAGCTATGGCTACACCTTC. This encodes CASSLRTAASYGYTF.

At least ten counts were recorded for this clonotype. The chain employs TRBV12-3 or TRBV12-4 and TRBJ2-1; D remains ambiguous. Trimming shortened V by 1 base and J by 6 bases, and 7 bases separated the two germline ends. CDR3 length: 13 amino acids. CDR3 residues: CASSLDGFNEQFF. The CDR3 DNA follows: TGTGCCAGCAGTTTAGACGGCTTCAATGAGCAGTTCTTC.

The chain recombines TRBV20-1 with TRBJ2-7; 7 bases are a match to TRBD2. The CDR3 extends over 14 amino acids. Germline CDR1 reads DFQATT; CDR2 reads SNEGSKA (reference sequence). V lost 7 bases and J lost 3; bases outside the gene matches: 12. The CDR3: CSVRWSSGYYEQYF. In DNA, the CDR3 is TGCAGTGTTAGGTGGTCTAGCGGTTACTACGAGCAGTACTTC.

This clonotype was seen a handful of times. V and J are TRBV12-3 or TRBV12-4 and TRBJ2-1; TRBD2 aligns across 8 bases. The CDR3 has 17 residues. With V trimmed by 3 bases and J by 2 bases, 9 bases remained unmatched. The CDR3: CASSFPAGVWPYNEQFF. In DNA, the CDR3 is TGTGCCAGCAGTTTCCCAGCGGGAGTCTGGCCCTACAATGAGCAGTTCTTC.

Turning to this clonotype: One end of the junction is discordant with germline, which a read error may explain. CDR3 in amino acids: CASSLAQREGPSLYERYF. The CDR3, as DNA: TGTGCCAGCAGCTTAGCGCAACGGGAGGGCCCATCCCTCTACGAGCGGTACTTC. The rearrangement uses TRBV7-2 and TRBJ2-7; TRBD2 aligns across 8 bases. The CDR3 sequence is 18 residues long. Per the germline V gene, CDR1 is SGHTA and CDR2 is FQGNSA.

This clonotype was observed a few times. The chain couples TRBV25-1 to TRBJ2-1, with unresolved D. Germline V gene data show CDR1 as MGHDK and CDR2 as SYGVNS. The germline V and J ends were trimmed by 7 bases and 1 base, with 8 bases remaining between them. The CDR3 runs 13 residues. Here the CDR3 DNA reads TGTGCCAGCAAAAGGGAATCCTACAATGAGCAGTTCTTC. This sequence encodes CASKRESYNEQFF. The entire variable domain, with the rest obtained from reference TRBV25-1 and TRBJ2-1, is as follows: EADIYQTPRYLVIGTGKKITLECSQTMGHDKMYWYQQDPGMELHLIHYSYGVNSTEKGDLSSESTVSRIRTEHFPLTLESARPSHTSQYLCASKRESYNEQFFGPGTRLTVL.